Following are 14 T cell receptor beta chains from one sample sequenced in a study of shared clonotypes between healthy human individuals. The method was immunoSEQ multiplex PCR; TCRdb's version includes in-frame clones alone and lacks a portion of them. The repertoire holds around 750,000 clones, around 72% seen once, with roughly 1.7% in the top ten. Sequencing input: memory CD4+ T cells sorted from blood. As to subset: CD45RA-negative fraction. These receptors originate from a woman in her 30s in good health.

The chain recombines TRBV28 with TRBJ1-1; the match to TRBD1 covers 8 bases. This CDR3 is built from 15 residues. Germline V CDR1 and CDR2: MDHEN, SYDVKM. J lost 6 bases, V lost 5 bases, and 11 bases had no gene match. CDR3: CASSTRQGLVSEAFF. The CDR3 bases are TGTGCCAGCAGTACCAGACAGGGGTTGGTGTCTGAAGCTTTCTTT.

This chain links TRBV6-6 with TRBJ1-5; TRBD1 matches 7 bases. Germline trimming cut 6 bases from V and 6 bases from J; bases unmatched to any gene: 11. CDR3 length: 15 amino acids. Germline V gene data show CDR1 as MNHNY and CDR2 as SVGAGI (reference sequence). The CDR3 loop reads CASSLIQGPGQPQHF. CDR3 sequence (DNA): TGTGCCAGCAGCCTAATACAGGGGCCGGGTCAGCCCCAGCATTTT.

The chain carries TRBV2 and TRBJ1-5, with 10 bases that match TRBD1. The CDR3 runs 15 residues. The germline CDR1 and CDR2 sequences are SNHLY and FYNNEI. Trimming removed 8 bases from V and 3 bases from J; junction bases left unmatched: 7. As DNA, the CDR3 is TGTGCCAGCGGGGGGACAGGGGACGCCAATCAGCCCCAGCATTTT. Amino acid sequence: CASGGTGDANQPQHF.

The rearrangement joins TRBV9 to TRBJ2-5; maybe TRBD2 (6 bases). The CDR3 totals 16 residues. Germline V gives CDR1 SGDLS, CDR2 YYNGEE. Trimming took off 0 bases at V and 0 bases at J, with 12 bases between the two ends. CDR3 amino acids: CASSVVGAGNQETQYF. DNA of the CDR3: TGTGCCAGCAGCGTAGTGGGAGCGGGCAACCAAGAGACCCAGTACTTC.

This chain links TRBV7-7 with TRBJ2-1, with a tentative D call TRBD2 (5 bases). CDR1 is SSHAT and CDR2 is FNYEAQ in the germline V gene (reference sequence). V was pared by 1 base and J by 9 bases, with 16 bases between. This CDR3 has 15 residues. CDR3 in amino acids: CASSLETGRAGEQFF. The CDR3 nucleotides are TGTGCCAGCAGCTTAGAGACTGGACGGGCGGGTGAGCAGTTCTTC.

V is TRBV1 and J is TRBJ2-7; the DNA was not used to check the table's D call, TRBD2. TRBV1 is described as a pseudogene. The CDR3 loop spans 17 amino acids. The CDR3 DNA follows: TGCACCAGCAGCCAAGATAAGGCTAGCGGGAGTATATACGAGCAGTACTTC. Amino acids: CTSSQDKASGSIYEQYF.

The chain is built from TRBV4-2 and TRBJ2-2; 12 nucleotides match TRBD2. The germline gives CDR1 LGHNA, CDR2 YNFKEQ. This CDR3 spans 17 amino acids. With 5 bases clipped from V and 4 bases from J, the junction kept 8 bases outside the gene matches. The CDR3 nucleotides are TGTGCCAGCAGCTTGAAGACTAGCGGGAGCGGCACCGGGGAGCTGTTTTTT. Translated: CASSLKTSGSGTGELFF.

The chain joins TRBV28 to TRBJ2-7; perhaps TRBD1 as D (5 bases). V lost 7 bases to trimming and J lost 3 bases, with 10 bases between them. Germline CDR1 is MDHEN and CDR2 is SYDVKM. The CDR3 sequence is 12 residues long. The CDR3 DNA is TGTGCCAGCATCGGCAGGGTCTACGAGCAGTACTTC. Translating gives CASIGRVYEQYF.

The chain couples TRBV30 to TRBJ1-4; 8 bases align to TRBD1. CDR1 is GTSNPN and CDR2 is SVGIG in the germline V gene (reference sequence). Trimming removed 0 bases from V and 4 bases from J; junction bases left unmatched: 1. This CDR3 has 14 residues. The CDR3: CAWSVTGGNEKLFF. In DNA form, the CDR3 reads TGTGCCTGGAGTGTAACAGGGGGTAATGAAAAACTGTTTTTT.

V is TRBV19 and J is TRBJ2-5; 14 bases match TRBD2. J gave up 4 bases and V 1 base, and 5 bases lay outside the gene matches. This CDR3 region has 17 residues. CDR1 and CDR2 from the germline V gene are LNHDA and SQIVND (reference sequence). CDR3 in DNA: TGTGCCAGTAGTATAGTGGGACTAGCGGGGGCTGTAGAGACCCAGTACTTC. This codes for CASSIVGLAGAVETQYF.

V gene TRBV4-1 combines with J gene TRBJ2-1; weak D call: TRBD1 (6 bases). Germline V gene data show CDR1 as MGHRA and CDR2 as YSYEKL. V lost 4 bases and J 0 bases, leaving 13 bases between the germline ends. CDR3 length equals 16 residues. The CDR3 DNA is TGCGCCAGCAGCCGAGAGAGAGGGGGCTCCTACAATGAGCAGTTCTTC. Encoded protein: CASSRERGGSYNEQFF.

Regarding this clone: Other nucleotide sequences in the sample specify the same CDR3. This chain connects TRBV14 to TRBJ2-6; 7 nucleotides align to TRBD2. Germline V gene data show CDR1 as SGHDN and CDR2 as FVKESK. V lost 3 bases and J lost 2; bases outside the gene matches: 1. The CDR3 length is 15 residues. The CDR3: CASSQGGAGANVLTF. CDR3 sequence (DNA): TGTGCCAGCAGCCAGGGGGGGGCTGGGGCCAACGTCCTGACTTTC.

The CDR3 DNA sequence: TGTGCCAGCAGTCCCAATGAGCAGTTCTTC. Encoded protein: CASSPNEQFF. The chain couples TRBV7-2 to TRBJ2-1; no clear D gene. CDR1 and CDR2 from the germline V gene are SGHTA and FQGNSA. This CDR3 has 10 residues. The V and J ends lost 6 bases and 6 bases respectively, with 3 bases between them.

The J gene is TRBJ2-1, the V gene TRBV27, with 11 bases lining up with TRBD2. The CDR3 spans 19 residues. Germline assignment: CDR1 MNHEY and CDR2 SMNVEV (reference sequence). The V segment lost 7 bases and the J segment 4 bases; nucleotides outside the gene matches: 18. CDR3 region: CASTPRLAGGPLTYNEQFF. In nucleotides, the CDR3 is TGTGCCAGCACCCCCCGGCTAGCGGGAGGCCCACTTACTTACAATGAGCAGTTCTTC.